This T cell receptor (beta chain) was captured by sequencing in a study of shared clonotypes between healthy human individuals. Study-level results: Donors were few, which limited the genetic and exposure-history diversity represented. The sharing of 5% to 6.5% of naive CD4 clonotypes was seen across a few donors.

About this clone: Its matching antigen is unknown.

CDR3 length: 11 residues. V was trimmed by 8 bases and J by 4 bases, leaving 9 bases between them. Germline CDR1 reads MDHEN; CDR2 reads SYDVKM. Researchers ran the assay at a deep level. The data were produced by immunoSEQ multiplex PCR, yet TCRdb's version contains in-frame clones alone and is incomplete. The sample yields roughly 2.2 million clones, approximately 90% seen once. Researchers partitioned CD4+ cells into CD45RA+ naive and CD45RA-negative memory subsets. The chain joins TRBV28 to TRBJ2-7, with D unresolved. The receptor comes from a man aged 18 to 29 in good health. Some clones in this sample may be carry-over from other donors' samples. Sequenced input: naive CD4+ T cells from PBMCs. Described subset: CD45RA+ positively selected. The CDR3 loop reads CASLHRYEQYF. The CDR3 region has the DNA TGTGCCAGCCTCCATCGGTACGAGCAGTACTTC.